One T cell receptor beta chain is described in this entry. What it binds is unknown. The data stem from a study of T-cell memory formation after mild COVID-19. TCRdb called the 5' RACE reads again in MiXCR, with one record for every CDR3 protein. This sample has under 550,000 distinct CDR3 sequences, with 18% found just once. The V end lost 0 bases, the J end lost 3 bases, and 10 bases lay between the germline ends. This CDR3 contains 14 residues. From germline, CDR1 is SGDLS and CDR2 YYNGEE. Points from the study as a whole: Pre-infection memory contained some responding clones, which suggested that cross-reactive memory had joined.

This TCR derives from an adult woman who had mild COVID-19 (a few samples of this study predate the infection). Cell type and time point are not known. The sequencing sample was made of PBMCs or a T cell subset sorted from them (not recorded which). The V and J genes are TRBV9 and TRBJ2-7; D unclear. In nucleotides, the CDR3 is TGTGCCAGCAGCGTAGGTGTCGGAATCTACGAGCAGTACTTC. Its translation: CASSVGVGIYEQYF.